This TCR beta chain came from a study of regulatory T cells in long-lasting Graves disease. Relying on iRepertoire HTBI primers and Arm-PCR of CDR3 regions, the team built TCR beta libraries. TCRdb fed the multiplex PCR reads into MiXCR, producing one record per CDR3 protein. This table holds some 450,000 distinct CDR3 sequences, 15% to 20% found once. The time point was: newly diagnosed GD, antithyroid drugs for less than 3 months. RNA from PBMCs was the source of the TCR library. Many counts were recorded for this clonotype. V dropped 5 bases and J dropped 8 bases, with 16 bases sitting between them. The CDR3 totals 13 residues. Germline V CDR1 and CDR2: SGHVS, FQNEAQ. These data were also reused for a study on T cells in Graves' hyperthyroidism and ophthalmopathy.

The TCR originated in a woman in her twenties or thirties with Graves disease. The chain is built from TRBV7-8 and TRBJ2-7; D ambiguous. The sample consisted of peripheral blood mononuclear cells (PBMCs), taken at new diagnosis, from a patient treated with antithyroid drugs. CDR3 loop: CASSEAALRQQYF. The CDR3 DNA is TGTGCCAGCAGCGAGGCAGCCCTACGTCAGCAGTACTTC.